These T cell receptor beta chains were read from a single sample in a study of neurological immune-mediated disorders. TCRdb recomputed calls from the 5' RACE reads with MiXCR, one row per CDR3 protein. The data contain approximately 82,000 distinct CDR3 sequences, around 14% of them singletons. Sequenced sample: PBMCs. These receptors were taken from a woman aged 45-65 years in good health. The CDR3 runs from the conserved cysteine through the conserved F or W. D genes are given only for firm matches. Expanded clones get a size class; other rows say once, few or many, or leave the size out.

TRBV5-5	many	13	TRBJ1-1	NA	TGTGCCAGCAGCTTGGAGCCGAACACTGAAGCTTTCTTT	CASSLEPNTEAFF
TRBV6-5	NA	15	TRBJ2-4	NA	TGTGCCAGCAGCCTAACCCTAGCGGCCAAAAACATTCAGTACTTC	CASSLTLAAKNIQYF
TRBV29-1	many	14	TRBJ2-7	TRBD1	TGCAGCGCCCGGTGGGGGACAGGGGGACACGAGCAGTACTTC	CSARWGTGGHEQYF
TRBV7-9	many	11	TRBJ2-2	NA	TGTGCCAGCAGCCACAAGTGGGAGCTGTTTTTT	CASSHKWELFF
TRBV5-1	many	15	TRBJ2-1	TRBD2	TGCGCCAGCAGCAGAAGGACTAGCGGGAGTAATGAGCAGTTCTTC	CASSRRTSGSNEQFF
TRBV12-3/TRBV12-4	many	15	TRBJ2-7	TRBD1	TGTGCCAGCAGTGCACCGACAGGGGGGACGTACGAGCAGTACTTC	CASSAPTGGTYEQYF
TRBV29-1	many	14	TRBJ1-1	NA	TGCAGCGTTGACAGGGACTCGTCTCGCACTGAAGCTTTCTTT	CSVDRDSSRTEAFF
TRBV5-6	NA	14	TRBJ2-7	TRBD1	TGTACCAGTAGCTCACGACAGGGGACGGGGGAGCAGTACTTC	CTSSSRQGTGEQYF
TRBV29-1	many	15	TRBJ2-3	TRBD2	TGCAGCGTGGGGGTAGCGGGAGGGAGCACAGATACGCAGTATTTT	CSVGVAGGSTDTQYF
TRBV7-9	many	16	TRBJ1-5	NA	TGTGCCAGCAGCTTAGCGATAGGGGCAGTCCATCAGCCCCAGCATTTT	CASSLAIGAVHQPQHF
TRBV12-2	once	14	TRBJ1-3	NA	TGTGCAAGTCGCTTAGGGGACTGTGGAAACACCATATATTTT	CASRLGDCGNTIYF
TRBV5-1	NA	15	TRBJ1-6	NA	TGCGCCAGCAGCTCGTGGAAGAAAGATAATTCACCCATCCACTTT	CASSSWKKDNSPIHF
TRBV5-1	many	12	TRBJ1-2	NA	TGCGCCAGCACCCACAGTGGCGGTGGCTACACCTTC	CASTHSGGGYTF
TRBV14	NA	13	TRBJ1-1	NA	TGTGCCAGCAGCCCAGGGAGGCAGACTGAAGCTTTCTTT	CASSPGRQTEAFF
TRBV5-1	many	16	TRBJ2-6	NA	TGCGCCAGCAGCTTGAGACTGAGCTCTGGGGCCAACGTCCTGACTTTC	CASSLRLSSGANVLTF
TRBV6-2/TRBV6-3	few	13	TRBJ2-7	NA	TGTGCCAGCAGTTACTCCAGAGACTACGAGCAGTACTTC	CASSYSRDYEQYF
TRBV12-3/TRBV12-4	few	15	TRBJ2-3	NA	TGTGCCAGCAGTTCGGCTCTTGGAAGCACAGATACGCAGTATTTT	CASSSALGSTDTQYF
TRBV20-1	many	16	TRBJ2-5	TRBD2	TGCAGTGCTAGGGACTACCAGCGGGGGAACCCGGAGACCCAGTACTTC	CSARDYQRGNPETQYF
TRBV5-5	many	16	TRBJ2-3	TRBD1	TGTGCCAGCAGCCCTGGGACAGCCCTGAGCACAGATACGCAGTATTTT	CASSPGTALSTDTQYF
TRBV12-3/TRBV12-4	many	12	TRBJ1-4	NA	TGTGCCAGCAGTTTGACCTCGGGAAGGCTGTTTTTT	CASSLTSGRLFF
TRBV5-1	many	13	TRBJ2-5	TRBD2	TGCGCCAGCAGCTTAGGACTAGTCGAGACCCAGTACTTC	CASSLGLVETQYF
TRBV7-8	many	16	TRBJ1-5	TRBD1	TGTGCCAGCAGCTTAGTCCCGGGACAGGGCAATCAGCCCCAGCATTTT	CASSLVPGQGNQPQHF
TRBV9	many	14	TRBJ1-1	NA	TGTGCCAGCAGCGACACAGGGCTGGGCACTGAAGCTTTCTTT	CASSDTGLGTEAFF
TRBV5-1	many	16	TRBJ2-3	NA	TGCGCCAGCAGCCCCTTAGCTTCCCTTAGCACAGATACGCAGTATTTT	CASSPLASLSTDTQYF
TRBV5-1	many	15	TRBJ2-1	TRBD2	TGCGCCAGCAGCTCGAACAGCGGGACCTACAATGAGCAGTTCTTC	CASSSNSGTYNEQFF
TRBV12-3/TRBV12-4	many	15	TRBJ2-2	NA	TGTGCCAGCAGTTTCGCGGCTCGGAACACCGGGGAGCTGTTTTTT	CASSFAARNTGELFF
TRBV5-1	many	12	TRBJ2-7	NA	TGCGCCAGCAGCTCCCAACCCTACGAGCAGTACTTC	CASSSQPYEQYF
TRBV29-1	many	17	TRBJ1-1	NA	TGCAGCGTCGCGGGGACACCCGGTAGCCTCTGGGCCACTGAAGCTTTCTTT	CSVAGTPGSLWATEAFF
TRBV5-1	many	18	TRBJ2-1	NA	TGCGCCAGCAGCTTGGAACCCTTAGCGGAGTCAAGGTACAATGAGCAGTTCTTC	CASSLEPLAESRYNEQFF
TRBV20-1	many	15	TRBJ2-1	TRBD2	TGCAGTGCCGGGGGGGCGTCAGTAGGAAGGGATGAGCAGTTCTTC	CSAGGASVGRDEQFF
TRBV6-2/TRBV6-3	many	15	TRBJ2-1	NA	TGTGCCAGCAGTTACTCCCAAATTAGCTACAATGAGCAGTTCTTC	CASSYSQISYNEQFF
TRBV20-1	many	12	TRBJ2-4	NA	TGCAGTCCTTCCGGGGCCAGAAACATTCAGTACTTC	CSPSGARNIQYF